The clone carrying this TCR beta chain is medium-sized in the sample. What it binds is unknown. The data stem from a study of CD8 T cell repertoires and HIV-1 epitope variants. Study at large: Each of Twenty-five Gag and Nef epitope peptides stimulated a separate culture.

Study-wide results and limits: The assay identified only TCR beta chains of antigen-proliferating T cells. Nef KF9 drew about 5 clonotypes and HW9 one, without TAALDMSHF responses.

Germline-derived CDR1 and CDR2 are LNHDA and SQIVND (reference sequence). This CDR3 contains 14 residues. V shed 1 base and J shed 2 bases, with 6 bases lying between them. This table comes from immunoSEQ multiplex PCR, and its TCRdb copy is limited to in-frame clones, with some not included. The sample has just over 7,000 clones, 55% to 65% seen once. The TCR sequence derives from a male donor with HIV. Sequencing used cultured CD8+ T cells derived from PBMCs. The chain carries TRBV19 and TRBJ1-5, with D uncertain. This CDR3 reads CASSIVQGNQPQHF. The CDR3 nucleotides are TGTGCCAGTAGTATAGTGCAGGGCAATCAGCCCCAGCATTTT.